This TCR beta chain is drawn from a study of post-analysis software for immune sequencing data (dated by TCRdb to about 2015). Background for the entire study: Disease courses on record covered relapsing-remitting, secondary progressive and progressive-relapsing multiple sclerosis, though some patients had no subtype annotation. The multiple sclerosis patient repertoires were compared with some twelve previously published healthy control repertoires from donors aged about 6 to 28 years. A subset of samples was prepared in parallel using single-end sample barcoding, then pooled and co-amplified after Illumina adapter ligation.

Summary of the overall study and its limitations: The multiple sclerosis patient group was slightly younger than the control group. Significantly higher frequencies in patients than in controls were found for five or six TRBV segments, including TRBV5-6, TRBV5-1 and TRBV20-1. Compared with controls, multiple sclerosis patients had significantly lower normalized Chao1 diversity, a finding suggesting substantial peripheral T-cell clonal expansion. Direct clustering with F measure showed strong co-clustering of samples prepared in the same batch, prompting a batch-effect correction.

The library was made by PCR. The sequencer was an Illumina HiSeq 2500. Unique molecular identifiers were incorporated into TCR beta cDNA libraries to reduce PCR and sequencing biases. Some 500,000 cDNA molecules were obtained per 1 to 10 million input T cells, so each molecule approximated one T cell. Patient libraries were prepared and sequenced with the same protocol used for the earlier healthy control dataset. Samples belonging to the same batch were prepared together, multiplexed and sequenced on a shared HiSeq lane. The authors' pipeline ran thus. MIGEC was used to process the raw barcoded reads, and molecular identifier groups with only a single read were discarded before consensus assembly and CDR3 extraction. Clonotype tables were post-analysed with VDJtools, normalizing diversity by down-sampling all datasets to the smallest sample size. Repertoire overlap clustering matched CDR3 amino acid but not nucleotide sequences to correct batch-related cross-sample contamination. In TCRdb, the public reads were trimmed at Q25 with fastp and aligned with MiXCR, with productive beta chains retained. Every distinct CDR3 protein forms one entry, paired with its most common genes and DNA. V and J calls and clone size were set by TCRdb, not the authors. This sample is represented by around 200,000 distinct CDR3 sequences; approximately 28% of them were singletons. The ten most abundant clones make up approximately 3% of the sample.

About this clonotype: It has no known antigen specificity. No base qualities exist here, and no much larger clone lies one base off it.

The CDR1 and CDR2 encoded by the germline V gene (reference sequence) are DFQATT and SNEGSKA. V and J are truncated by 1 base and 6 bases respectively, leaving an intervening sequence of 18 bases. The CDR3 holds 15 amino acids from the cysteine to the phenylalanine. This entry keeps only the CDR3 DNA: 45 bases, framed from base 1. TCR beta repertoires were profiled from peripheral blood of under 15 young patients with multiple sclerosis to demonstrate the VDJtools post-analysis software. Multiple sclerosis patients were children and adolescents aged about 6 to 17 years. The TCR sequence derives from a girl aged 2 to 17 with multiple sclerosis. The sequence links TRBV20-1 to TRBJ1-1; TRBD1 is a possible D gene, resting on 5 matching bases. Sequenced: blood. The CDR3 in this case is CSARGAWAWDSEAFF. The nucleotides are TGCAGTGCTAGAGGTGCTTGGGCGTGGGACTCTGAAGCTTTCTTT.